This passage covers 23 T cell receptor beta chains from one sample sequenced in a study of blood T cell repertoires in COVID-19. Using immunoSEQ multiplex PCR, the repertoire was profiled, and TCRdb retains in-frame clones only, with some absent. This table holds 60,000 to 80,000 clones, roughly 89% found once. The sequenced material came from peripheral blood. These receptors all come from a human donor in a cohort sampled during active COVID-19.

This chain joins TRBV6-6 and TRBJ2-1, with 9 positions matching TRBD2. Germline V gene lookup returns CDR1 MNHNY and CDR2 SVGAGI (reference sequence). CDR3 length: 17 amino acids. V shed 5 bases, J shed 5 bases, and the junction held 13 bases outside the gene matches. CDR3 protein: CASSPGVAGVFHNEQFF. In nucleotides, the CDR3 is TGTGCCAGCAGTCCTGGGGTAGCGGGAGTTTTCCACAATGAGCAGTTCTTC.

The V gene is TRBV3-1 (or the pseudogene TRBV3-2), the J gene TRBJ2-1; maybe TRBD2 (6 bases). Germline CDR1 is LGHDT and CDR2 is YNNKEL (reference sequence). The CDR3 loop spans 14 amino acids. Trimming removed 4 bases at V and 12 bases at J, with 19 bases between. The CDR3 sequence is CASSLGPQEGLQFF. DNA for the CDR3: TGTGCCAGCAGCCTCGGCCCACAGGAGGGCCTGCAGTTCTTC.

The rearrangement joins TRBV24-1 to TRBJ1-2, with 7 bases lining up with TRBD1. The J segment lost 8 bases and the V segment lost 3 bases, leaving 11 bases of the junction unmatched. The CDR3 has 15 amino acids. The V gene's germline CDR1 is KGHDR and CDR2 SFDVKD. CDR3 sequence: CATSDATGARGGYTF. In DNA form, the CDR3 reads TGTGCCACCAGTGATGCTACAGGGGCGCGGGGAGGCTACACCTTC.

This clone showed up just a few times. The rearrangement links TRBV29-1 to TRBJ1-6, with 7 nucleotides matching TRBD1. The V segment lost 5 bases and the J segment 14 bases; nucleotides outside the gene matches: 6. CDR1 is SQVTM and CDR2 is ANQGSEA in the germline V gene. CDR3 length equals 11 residues. CDR3 DNA sequence: TGCAGCGTTCGCCTACAGGGGTCCCTCCACTTT. It encodes CSVRLQGSLHF.

The chain joins TRBV5-1 to TRBJ2-3; D perhaps matches TRBD2 (6 bases). CDR1 and CDR2 from the germline V gene are SGHRS and YFSETQ. The V gene lost 1 base and the J gene lost 4 bases, with 10 bases spanning the gap. The length of the CDR3 is 14 residues. Here the CDR3 DNA reads TGCGCCAGCAGCTTGAGGAGGGACCCAGATACGCAGTATTTT. Its protein is CASSLRRDPDTQYF. The full variable domain, with the rest looked up from reference TRBV5-1 and TRBJ2-3, is KAGVTQTPRYLIKTRGQQVTLSCSPISGHRSVSWYQQTPGQGLQFLFEYFSETQRNKGNFPGRFSGRQFSNSRSEMNVSTLELGDSALYLCASSLRRDPDTQYFGPGTRLTVL.

The rearrangement uses TRBV6-2 or TRBV6-3 and TRBJ1-5, with 11 bases lining up with TRBD1. Trimming removed 0 bases from V and 3 bases from J; junction bases left unmatched: 7. In germline, CDR1 is MNHEY, CDR2 SVGEGT. The CDR3 has 18 amino acids. The CDR3 loop is CASSYSRDRGSNNQPQHF. CDR3 nucleotide sequence: TGTGCCAGCAGTTACTCGAGGGACAGGGGGTCAAACAATCAGCCCCAGCATTTT.

The chain is built from TRBV19 and TRBJ2-3; 7 nucleotides align to TRBD1. Trimming removed 3 bases from V and 1 base from J; junction bases left unmatched: 1. Per the germline V gene, CDR1 is LNHDA and CDR2 is SQIVND (reference sequence). This CDR3 is 14 amino acids long. CDR3 amino acids: CASSIGTGTDTQYF. The CDR3 DNA reads as TGTGCCAGTAGTATTGGGACAGGCACAGATACGCAGTATTTT.

V is TRBV5-1 and J is TRBJ1-3; a possible D gene is TRBD1 (5 bases). The CDR3 contains 14 residues. V was clipped by 0 bases and J by 2 bases, with 6 bases between them. Looked up from germline, CDR1 is SGHRS and CDR2 is YFSETQ. The CDR3 nucleotides are TGCGCCAGCAGCTTGGCAGGGCCTGGAAACACCATATATTTT. Protein product: CASSLAGPGNTIYF.

The V call is TRBV6-5, the J call TRBJ2-1; D is uncertain. The V gene's germline CDR1 is MNHEY and CDR2 SVGAGI. This CDR3 has 12 residues. Between the trimmed V and J ends, which lost 6 bases and 4 bases, there was a span of 7 bases. DNA of the CDR3: TGTGCCAGCAGGGGCCGATACAATGAGCAGTTCTTC. This translates into CASRGRYNEQFF.

The genes are TRBV27 and TRBJ2-1; 11 bases are a match to TRBD2. The CDR3 length is 15 residues. Germline V gene data show CDR1 as MNHEY and CDR2 as SMNVEV (reference sequence). Trimming removed 3 bases from V and 6 bases from J; junction bases left unmatched: 4. Here the CDR3 DNA reads TGTGCCAGCAGTTTCCTAGCGGGGGGAATCAATGAGCAGTTCTTC. Translation gives CASSFLAGGINEQFF.

V gene TRBV7-2 combines with J gene TRBJ1-1, with TRBD1 as a possible D gene (5 bases). Germline V gene lookup returns CDR1 SGHTA and CDR2 FQGNSA. This CDR3 has 15 amino acids. V dropped 0 bases and J dropped 2 bases, with 10 bases sitting between them. CDR3 in DNA: TGTGCCAGCAGCTTAGCGTGGGGCGGTAACACTGAAGCTTTCTTT. It encodes CASSLAWGGNTEAFF.

This clone was observed a handful of times. V is TRBV2 and J is TRBJ2-7, with TRBD2 matching 9 bases. Germline CDR1 reads SNHLY; CDR2 reads FYNNEI. The ends lost 8 bases at V and 2 bases at J; junction bases unmatched: 10. The CDR3 extends over 15 amino acids. The CDR3 DNA reads TGTGCCAGCGGTACTAGCGGGTCTCCCCCCTACGAGCAGTACTTC. Its protein product is CASGTSGSPPYEQYF.

The chain employs TRBV11-2 and TRBJ1-1; D unresolved. Trimming took off 5 bases at V and 3 bases at J, with 10 bases between the two ends. This CDR3 region has 13 residues. From germline, CDR1 is SGHAT and CDR2 FQNNGV. The CDR3 loop reads CASSPRRDTEAFF. CDR3 nucleotide sequence: TGTGCCAGCAGCCCGCGACGGGACACTGAAGCTTTCTTT.

The V and J genes are TRBV29-1 and TRBJ1-1; D possibly corresponds to TRBD1 (5 bases). Germline loops: CDR1 SQVTM, CDR2 ANQGSEA. The V end was cut by 3 bases, the J end by 0 bases, with 17 bases between. The CDR3 consists of 16 residues. CDR3 DNA sequence: TGCAGCGTTGATGACAGTCGGTGGGCCTTGAACACTGAAGCTTTCTTT. Translating it yields CSVDDSRWALNTEAFF. The full variable domain, completed using reference TRBV29-1 and TRBJ1-1, is SAVISQKPSRDICQRGTSLTIQCQVDSQVTMMFWYRQQPGQSLTLIATANQGSEATYESGFVIDKFPISRPNLTFSTLTVSNMSPEDSSIYLCSVDDSRWALNTEAFFGQGTRLTVV.

This sequence joins TRBV5-1 and TRBJ2-2; 10 bases match TRBD2. In germline, CDR1 is SGHRS, CDR2 YFSETQ. The CDR3 is 16 residues long. V lost 0 bases and J lost 3; bases outside the gene matches: 2. CDR3 in amino acids: CASSLVAGGYTGELFF. The CDR3 region has the DNA TGCGCCAGCAGCTTGGTAGCGGGGGGATACACCGGGGAGCTGTTTTTT.

The chain has TRBV11-2 and TRBJ2-2; 9 bases fit TRBD1. V shed 5 bases, J shed 6 bases, and the junction held 4 bases outside the gene matches. This CDR3 comprises 14 residues. Germline-derived CDR1 and CDR2 are SGHAT and FQNNGV. The CDR3 DNA is TGTGCCAGCAGCCGGGACAGGGTCTCCGGGGAGCTGTTTTTT. It translates to CASSRDRVSGELFF.

This clone came up once. V is TRBV30 and J is TRBJ2-5; D possibly corresponds to TRBD1 (7 bases). V lost 4 bases to trimming and J lost 4 bases, with 10 bases between them. The CDR3 extends over 12 amino acids. CDR1 and CDR2 (germline): GTSNPN, SVGIG (reference sequence). For the CDR3, the DNA is TGTGCCTGGAAGGAGGGGGCAGAGACCCAGTACTTC. This encodes CAWKEGAETQYF. Based on the CDR3 plus reference TRBV30 and TRBJ2-5, the full variable domain is SQTIHQWPATLVQPVGSPLSLECTVEGTSNPNLYWYRQAAGRGLQLLFYSVGIGQISSEVPQNLSASRPQDRQFILSSKKLLLSDSGFYLCAWKEGAETQYFGPGTRLLVL.

This clone occurred once. The CDR3 DNA sequence: TGTGCCAGCAGCCCCCAGAGGCGTACGCAGTATTTT. Amino acid sequence: CASSPQRRTQYF. The genes are TRBV12-3 or TRBV12-4 and TRBJ2-3; D is uncertain. The length of the CDR3 is 12 residues. V lost 6 bases, J lost 8 bases, and 12 bases lay in between.

This clone was picked up a small number of times. The chain recombines TRBV29-1 with TRBJ2-1; 7 bases are a match to TRBD2. V shed 3 bases and J 4 bases; nucleotides not matched to a gene: 6. Germline-derived CDR1 and CDR2 are SQVTM and ANQGSEA. The CDR3 is made up of 14 amino acids. The DNA of the CDR3 is TGCAGCGTTGATAGGGGACTACAGTACAATGAGCAGTTCTTC. Its translation: CSVDRGLQYNEQFF.

The chain employs TRBV3-1 (or the pseudogene TRBV3-2) and TRBJ1-1; D is perhaps TRBD1 (5 bases). The CDR3 sequence is 12 residues long. In germline, CDR1 is LGHDT, CDR2 YNNKEL (reference sequence). V gave up 8 bases and J gave up 1 base, with 8 bases separating them. The CDR3 loop is CASQGGNTEAFF. As DNA, the CDR3 is TGTGCCAGCCAGGGAGGGAACACTGAAGCTTTCTTT.

The chain recombines TRBV5-1 with TRBJ2-5, with D perhaps TRBD1 (5 bases). Between the trimmed V and J ends, which lost 2 bases and 5 bases, there was a span of 13 bases. Germline CDR1 and CDR2: SGHRS and YFSETQ. The CDR3 is 14 residues long. The CDR3 protein is CASSFYDRYETQYF. The CDR3 nucleotides read TGCGCCAGCAGCTTCTATGACAGATATGAGACCCAGTACTTC.

The chain is built from TRBV7-2 and TRBJ2-2, with D unresolved. The germline V and J ends were trimmed by 4 bases and 3 bases, with 9 bases remaining between them. CDR1 and CDR2 from the germline V gene are SGHTA and FQGNSA. The CDR3 sequence is 14 residues long. CDR3 coding DNA: TGTGCCAGCAGCTCGTTTGTCGACACCGGGGAGCTGTTTTTT. Its translation is CASSSFVDTGELFF.

The chain uses TRBV5-1 and TRBJ2-3; TRBD2 aligns across 8 bases. CDR1 is SGHRS, CDR2 YFSETQ, per germline. Germline trimming cut 5 bases from V and 2 bases from J; bases unmatched to any gene: 1. The CDR3 contains 13 residues. CDR3 in DNA: TGCGCCAGCAGGCGGGGGGACACAGATACGCAGTATTTT. Translating gives CASRRGDTDTQYF.